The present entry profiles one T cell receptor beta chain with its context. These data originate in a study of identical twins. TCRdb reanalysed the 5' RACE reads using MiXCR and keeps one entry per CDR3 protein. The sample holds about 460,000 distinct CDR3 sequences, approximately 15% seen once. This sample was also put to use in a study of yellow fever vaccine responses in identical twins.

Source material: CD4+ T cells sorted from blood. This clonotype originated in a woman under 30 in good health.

Here the CDR3 DNA reads TGCAGTGCCCCCTACCGGGACTCTGGATCGGGGGGCTACTACGAGCAGTACTTC. This codes for CSAPYRDSGSGGYYEQYF. The chain joins TRBV20-1 to TRBJ2-7, with a tentative D call TRBD2 (7 bases). The CDR3 consists of 18 residues. With 6 bases removed from V and 3 bases from J, the gap between germline ends came to 30 bases. The germline gives CDR1 DFQATT, CDR2 SNEGSKA (reference sequence).